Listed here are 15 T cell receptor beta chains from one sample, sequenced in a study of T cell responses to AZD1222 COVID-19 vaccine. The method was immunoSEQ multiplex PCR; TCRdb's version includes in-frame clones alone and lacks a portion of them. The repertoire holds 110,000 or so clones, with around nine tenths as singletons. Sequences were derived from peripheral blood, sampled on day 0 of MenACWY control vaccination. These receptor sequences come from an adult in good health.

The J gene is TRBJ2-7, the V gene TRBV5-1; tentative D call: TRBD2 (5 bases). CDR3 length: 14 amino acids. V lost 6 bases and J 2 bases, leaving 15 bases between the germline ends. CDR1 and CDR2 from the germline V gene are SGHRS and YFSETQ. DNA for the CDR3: TGCGCCAGCAACTCGGGAAGTACACCCTACGAGCAGTACTTC. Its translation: CASNSGSTPYEQYF.

As DNA, the CDR3 is TGTGCCAGCAATTTCGACAGATCCTACGAGCAGTACTTC. Translation gives CASNFDRSYEQYF. The chain carries TRBV6-5 and TRBJ2-7; the D gene is possibly TRBD1 (5 bases). Germline CDR1 is MNHEY and CDR2 is SVGAGI. The V end lost 7 bases, the J end lost 1 base, and 11 bases lay between the germline ends. This CDR3 is 13 amino acids long.

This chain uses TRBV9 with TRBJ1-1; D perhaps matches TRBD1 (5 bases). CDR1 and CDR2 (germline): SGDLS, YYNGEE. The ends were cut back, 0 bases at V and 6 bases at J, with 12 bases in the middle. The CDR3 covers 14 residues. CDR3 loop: CASSVDGGTAEAFF. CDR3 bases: TGTGCCAGCAGCGTAGATGGGGGGACGGCTGAAGCTTTCTTT.

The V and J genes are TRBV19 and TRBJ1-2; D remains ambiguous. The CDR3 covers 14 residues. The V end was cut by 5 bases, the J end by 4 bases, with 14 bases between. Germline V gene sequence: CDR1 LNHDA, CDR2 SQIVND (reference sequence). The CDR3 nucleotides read TGTGCCAGTAGTCTTGTAACGGAAATCTATGGCTACACCTTC. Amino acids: CASSLVTEIYGYTF.

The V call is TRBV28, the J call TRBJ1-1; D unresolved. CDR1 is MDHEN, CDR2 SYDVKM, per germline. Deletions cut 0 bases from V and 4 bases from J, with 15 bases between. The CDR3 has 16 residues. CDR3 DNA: TGTGCCAGCAGTTTATGGGGCCGGCCTACATTCACTGAAGCTTTCTTT. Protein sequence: CASSLWGRPTFTEAFF.

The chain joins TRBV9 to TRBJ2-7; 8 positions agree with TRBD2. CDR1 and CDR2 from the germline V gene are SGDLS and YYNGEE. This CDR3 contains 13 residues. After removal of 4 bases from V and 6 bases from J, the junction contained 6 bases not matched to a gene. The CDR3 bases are TGTGCCAGCAGCCCACCCAGCGGGGGCGAGCAGTACTTC. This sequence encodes CASSPPSGGEQYF. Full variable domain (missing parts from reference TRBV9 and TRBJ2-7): DSGVTQTPKHLITATGQRVTLRCSPRSGDLSVYWYQQSLDQGLQFLIQYYNGEERAKGNILERFSAQQFPDLHSELNLSSLELGDSALYFCASSPPSGGEQYFGPGTRLTVT.

In DNA, the CDR3 is TGTGCCAGCAGTTACGGGTACTCCTACGAGCAGTACTTC. This encodes CASSYGYSYEQYF. The chain links TRBV6-5 to TRBJ2-7; D remains unclear. The CDR3 loop spans 13 amino acids. The ends were cut back, 2 bases at V and 0 bases at J, with 5 bases in the middle. The germline V gene has CDR1 MNHEY and CDR2 SVGAGI.

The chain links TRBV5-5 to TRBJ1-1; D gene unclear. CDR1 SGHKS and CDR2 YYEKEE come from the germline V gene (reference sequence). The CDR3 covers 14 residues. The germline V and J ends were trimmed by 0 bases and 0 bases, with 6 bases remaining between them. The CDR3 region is CASSLAWLNTEAFF. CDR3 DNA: TGTGCCAGCAGCTTGGCATGGCTGAACACTGAAGCTTTCTTT.

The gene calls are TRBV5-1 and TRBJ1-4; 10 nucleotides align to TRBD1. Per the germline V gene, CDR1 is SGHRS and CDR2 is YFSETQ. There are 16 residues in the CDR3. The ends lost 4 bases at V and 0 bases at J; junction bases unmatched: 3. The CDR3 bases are TGCGCCAGCAGCCCCGGACAGGGGGCAACTAATGAAAAACTGTTTTTT. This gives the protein CASSPGQGATNEKLFF.

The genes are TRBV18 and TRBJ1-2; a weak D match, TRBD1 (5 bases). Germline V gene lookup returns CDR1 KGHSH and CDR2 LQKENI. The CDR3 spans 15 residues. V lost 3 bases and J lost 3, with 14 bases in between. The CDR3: CASSPFVGGDYGYTF. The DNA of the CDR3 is TGTGCCAGCTCACCCTTCGTGGGGGGGGACTATGGCTACACCTTC.

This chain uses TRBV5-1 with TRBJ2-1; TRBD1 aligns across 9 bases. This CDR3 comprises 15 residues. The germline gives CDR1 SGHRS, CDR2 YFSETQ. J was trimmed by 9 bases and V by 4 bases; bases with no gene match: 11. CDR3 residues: CASSLDRGVRGEQFF. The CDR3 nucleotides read TGCGCCAGCAGCCTGGACAGGGGTGTAAGGGGTGAGCAGTTCTTC.

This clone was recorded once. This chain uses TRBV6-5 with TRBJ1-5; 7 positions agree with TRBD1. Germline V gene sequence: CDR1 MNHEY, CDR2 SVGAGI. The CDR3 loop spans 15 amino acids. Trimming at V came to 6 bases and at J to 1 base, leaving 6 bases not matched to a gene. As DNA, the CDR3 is TGTGCCAGCAGCCAACAGGGGTTAAGCAATCAGCCCCAGCATTTT. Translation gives CASSQQGLSNQPQHF.

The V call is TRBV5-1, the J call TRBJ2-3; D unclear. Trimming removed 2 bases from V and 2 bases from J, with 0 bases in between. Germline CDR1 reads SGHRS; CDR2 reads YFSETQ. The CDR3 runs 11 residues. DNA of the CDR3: TGCGCCAGCAGCTTCACAGATACGCAGTATTTT. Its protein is CASSFTDTQYF.

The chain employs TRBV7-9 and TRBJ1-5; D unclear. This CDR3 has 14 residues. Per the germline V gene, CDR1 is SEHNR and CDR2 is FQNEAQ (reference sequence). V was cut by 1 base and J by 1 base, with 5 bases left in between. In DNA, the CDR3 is TGTGCCAGCAGCTTAGATGTCAGCAATCAGCCCCAGCATTTT. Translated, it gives CASSLDVSNQPQHF.

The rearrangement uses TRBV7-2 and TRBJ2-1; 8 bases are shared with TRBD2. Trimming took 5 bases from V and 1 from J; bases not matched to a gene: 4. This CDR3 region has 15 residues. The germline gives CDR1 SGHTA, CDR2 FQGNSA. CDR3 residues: CASSPGGQSYNEQFF. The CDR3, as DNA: TGTGCCAGCAGCCCGGGGGGGCAATCCTACAATGAGCAGTTCTTC.